This passage covers 5 T cell receptor beta chains from one sample sequenced in a study of shared clonotypes between healthy human individuals. The method was immunoSEQ multiplex PCR; TCRdb's version includes in-frame clones alone and lacks a portion of them. The table has millions of clones, around 90% seen once; the top ten hold 0.14%. The sequenced sample was naive CD4+ T cells sorted from blood. Subset defined: CD45RA+ positively selected. These receptors all come from a man aged 18 to 30 in good health.

The sample holds one count of this clone. The CDR3 loop reads CASSLEPGQGASEQYF. In nucleotides, the CDR3 is TGTGCCAGCAGCTTGGAGCCGGGACAGGGGGCAAGCGAGCAGTACTTC. The chain joins TRBV5-6 to TRBJ2-7; 12 nucleotides line up with TRBD1. The CDR3 length is 16 residues. The germline gives CDR1 SGHDT, CDR2 YYEEEE. Losses at the gene ends were 0 bases for V and 6 bases for J; bases not matched to a gene: 7.

The V call is TRBV10-1, the J call TRBJ2-2; D possibly uses TRBD1 or TRBD2 (6 bases each). The V gene's germline CDR1 is WNHNN and CDR2 SYGVQD (reference sequence). The CDR3 consists of 14 residues. Trimming took off 10 bases at V and 1 base at J, with 13 bases between the two ends. The CDR3 spells CANVGGGNTGELFF. As DNA, the CDR3 is TGCGCCAACGTCGGGGGCGGGAACACCGGGGAGCTGTTTTTT.

This clone was found many times. J is TRBJ2-5 and V is TRBV2, with D perhaps matching TRBD1 (7 bases). CDR1 and CDR2 from the germline V gene are SNHLY and FYNNEI. CDR3 length: 18 amino acids. The V end was cut by 5 bases, the J end by 1 base, with 23 bases between. CDR3 amino acids: CASSRVRRDRRIQETQYF. In DNA, the CDR3 is TGTGCCAGCAGTCGGGTTCGGCGGGACAGACGAATCCAAGAGACCCAGTACTTC.

As for this clone: Within the sample, other DNA sequences also encode this same CDR3. V gene TRBV5-1 combines with J gene TRBJ1-1; D call uncertain. Germline V gives CDR1 SGHRS, CDR2 YFSETQ. V was cut by 8 bases and J by 1 base, with 12 bases left in between. This CDR3 region has 13 residues. CDR3 region: CASSPSGNTEAFF. As DNA, the CDR3 is TGCGCCAGTTCCCCTTCTGGGAACACTGAAGCTTTCTTT.

Turning to this clone: Other DNA sequences in the same sample also yield this CDR3. The chain joins TRBV9 to TRBJ2-2; D remains ambiguous. Between the trimmed V and J ends, which lost 2 bases and 0 bases, there was a span of 8 bases. Looked up from germline, CDR1 is SGDLS and CDR2 is YYNGEE. This CDR3 is 15 amino acids long. For the CDR3, the DNA is TGTGCCAGCAGCGTGACTGGAACGAACACCGGGGAGCTGTTTTTT. Residues: CASSVTGTNTGELFF.